A single sample is the source of the 25 T cell receptor beta chains below, sequenced in a study of T cell clonality in common variable immunodeficiency. General observations from the study: Fewer deletions and N-nucleotide insertions were reportedly seen in common variable immunodeficiency TCR beta sequences.

No antigen has been identified for these receptors. Using immunoSEQ multiplex PCR, the repertoire was profiled, and TCRdb retains in-frame clones only, with some absent. Recorded here are some 20,000 clones, none singletons. Specimen: peripheral blood mononuclear cells. The origin of the receptors is a human donor with common variable immunodeficiency.

This clone has only a few counts. The DNA ends 3 residues before the CDR3 does, and the rest of the CDR3 is filled in from the germline J gene. The chain has TRBV7-2 and TRBJ1-5; a weak D match, TRBD1 (5 bases). V lost 1 base and J 4 bases, leaving 8 bases between the germline ends. The CDR3 is 14 residues long. The V gene's germline CDR1 is SGHTA and CDR2 FQGNSA. CDR3 sequence: CASSLGRANQPQHF. CDR3 DNA (partial): TGTGCCAGCAGCTTAGGCAGGGCGAATCAGCCC. The variable domain in full, with the rest retrieved from reference TRBV7-2 and TRBJ1-5, is GAGVSQSPSNKVTEKGKDVELRCDPISGHTALYWYRQSLGQGLEFLIYFQGNSAPDKSGLPSDRFSAERTGGSVSTLTIQRTQQEDSAVYLCASSLGRANQPQHFGDGTRLSIL.

As for this clone: Read sequence stops 3 residues before the CDR3 end, and the germline J gene provides the missing end. The gene calls are TRBV2 and TRBJ1-5; TRBD1 aligns across 8 bases. CDR1 is SNHLY and CDR2 is FYNNEI in the germline V gene. V lost 6 bases to trimming and J lost 6 bases; unmatched junction nucleotides: 10. The CDR3 consists of 15 residues. The CDR3 DNA, read in part, is TGTGCCAGCAGCACCGGGACAGGTATATCTCAGCCC. Translated, it gives CASSTGTGISQP. The full CDR3 is CASSTGTGISQPQHF.

CDR3 loop: CASTPSRESTEAFF. CDR3 bases read: TGTGCCAGCACTCCCTCCAGGGAGTCGACTGAA. The chain links TRBV6-2 or TRBV6-3 to TRBJ1-1; D perhaps matches TRBD1 (5 bases). The CDR3 end falls 3 residues outside the read, so it is completed with the germline J gene. Trimming took 7 bases from V and 5 from J, leaving 17 bases between them. The CDR3 is 14 amino acids. From germline, CDR1 is MNHEY and CDR2 SVGEGT.

On this clone: The CDR3 goes on 3 residues after the read ends, and that part is filled in from the germline J gene. The chain couples TRBV5-1 to TRBJ2-5, with 8 positions matching TRBD2. The CDR3 is made up of 13 amino acids. Unmatched junction bases numbered 4, after V lost 4 bases and J lost 5 bases. In germline, CDR1 is SGHRS, CDR2 YFSETQ. Here the CDR3 reads CASSPGGSETQYF. The CDR3 bases that were read are TGCGCCAGCAGCCCGGGGGGGTCGGAGACC.

To note about this clone: The read ends 3 residues shy of where the CDR3 ends; the end is completed using the germline J gene. The chain couples TRBV6-1 to TRBJ1-2; a weak D match, TRBD1 (5 bases). The CDR3 spans 13 residues. Looked up from germline, CDR1 is MNHNS and CDR2 is SASEGT. Trimming stripped 2 bases from V and 4 bases from J, with 8 bases between. The sequenced part of the CDR3 DNA is TGTGCCAGCAGTGAAAGGGGCAGCTATGGC. This codes for CASSERGSYG. The CDR3 as a whole reads CASSERGSYGYTF.

This clone was seen only a few times. The read terminates 3 residues before the CDR3 end, so the remaining end is supplied by the germline J gene. The rearrangement uses TRBV5-1 and TRBJ2-5; TRBD1 is a possible D gene (5 bases). V was pared by 0 bases and J by 1 base, with 10 bases between. Germline CDR1 is SGHRS and CDR2 is YFSETQ. This CDR3 has 15 residues. Incomplete CDR3 DNA: TGCGCCAGCAGCTTGGGACAGACGTTCCAAGAGACC. This encodes CASSLGQTFQET. The whole CDR3 protein is CASSLGQTFQETQYF.

Remarks on this clone: Read coverage stops 3 residues before the CDR3 terminus; the germline J gene supplies the remainder. The rearrangement joins TRBV2 to TRBJ2-1, with D tentatively TRBD1 (6 bases). The CDR3 contains 14 residues. Looked up from germline, CDR1 is SNHLY and CDR2 is FYNNEI. Trimming removed 6 bases from V and 8 bases from J, with 17 bases in between. This chain's CDR3 is CASSTLTGRDEQFF. Incomplete CDR3 DNA: TGTGCCAGCAGCACCCTGACAGGAAGGGATGAG.

This clone was seen a few times. Coverage ceases 3 residues before the CDR3 finishes, and the germline J gene fills in the end. This sequence joins TRBV6-2 or TRBV6-3 and TRBJ2-5, with 7 bases fitting TRBD1. CDR3 length: 15 amino acids. Looked up from germline, CDR1 is MNHEY and CDR2 is SVGEGT. V lost 6 bases to trimming and J lost 3 bases; unmatched junction nucleotides: 10. Incomplete CDR3 DNA: TGTGCCAGCAGCCGTCCACGACAGGGCAAAGAGACC. Its protein product is CASSRPRQGKET. The full CDR3 sequence reads CASSRPRQGKETQYF.

Remarks on this clone: The observed sequence ends 3 residues before the CDR3 terminus, with the missing tail filled in from the germline J gene. The J gene is TRBJ1-5, the V gene TRBV2; 8 bases map to TRBD1. V lost 2 bases, J lost 7 bases, and 4 bases stayed unmatched. Germline values: CDR1 SNHLY, CDR2 FYNNEI. The CDR3 extends over 14 amino acids. The covered CDR3 bases are TGTGCCAGCAGTGAACAGGGGGCCTACCAGCCC. This sequence encodes CASSEQGAYQP. The whole CDR3 sequence is CASSEQGAYQPQHF.

A note on this clone: Read sequence stops 3 residues before the CDR3 end, and the germline J gene provides the missing end. The V call is TRBV6-4, the J call TRBJ2-1; tentative D call: TRBD2 (7 bases). In germline, CDR1 is MRHNA, CDR2 SNTAGT. Trimming removed 2 bases from V and 6 bases from J, with 14 bases in between. The CDR3 has 15 residues. Incomplete CDR3 DNA: TGTGCCAGCAGTGACACGGCCGGGGGGCCCAATGAG. This translates into CASSDTAGGPNE. The entire CDR3 reads CASSDTAGGPNEQFF.

This clone occurred a few times. The read falls 3 residues short of the CDR3 end, and the missing part is taken from the germline J gene. The V call is TRBV30, the J call TRBJ1-1; D may be TRBD1 (5 bases). Germline CDR1 GTSNPN, CDR2 SVGIG (reference sequence). This CDR3 comprises 13 residues. V was cut by 2 bases and J by 1 base, with 8 bases left in between. Incomplete CDR3 DNA: TGTGCCTGGAGTTTTCAGGGGAACACTGAA. This translates into CAWSFQGNTE. The full CDR3 is CAWSFQGNTEAFF.

This clone was observed at least ten times. The read comes to an end 3 residues before the CDR3 does, leaving the germline J gene to fill in the end. The rearrangement links TRBV5-1 to TRBJ2-4; 8 bases agree with TRBD1. The CDR3 is 18 amino acids. The germline V gene has CDR1 SGHRS and CDR2 YFSETQ. V shed 4 bases and J 0 bases; nucleotides not matched to a gene: 12. Here the CDR3 reads CASSPAGGRRTAKNIQYF. The CDR3 bases that were read are TGCGCCAGCAGCCCCGCAGGGGGCAGGAGGACAGCCAAAAACATT.

In its sample, this clone was seen a few times. The read ends 3 residues shy of where the CDR3 ends; the end is completed using the germline J gene. The chain joins TRBV7-2 to TRBJ2-1; D unresolved. Looked up from germline, CDR1 is SGHTA and CDR2 is FQGNSA. The CDR3 totals 14 residues. Trimming shortened V by 7 bases and J by 3 bases, and 13 bases separated the two germline ends. The CDR3: CASTLLRNYNEQFF. The sequenced part of the CDR3 DNA is TGTGCCAGCACTCTACTACGGAACTACAATGAG.

Worth noting for this clone: The CDR3 end is not reached by the read, which stops 3 residues before it; the germline J gene fills it in. This chain connects TRBV18 to TRBJ1-1; D is uncertain. CDR1 KGHSH and CDR2 LQKENI come from the germline V gene. The CDR3 is 14 amino acids. V dropped 3 bases and J dropped 1 base, with 9 bases sitting between them. CDR3 bases read: TGTGCCAGCTCACCGCCGGCGGGGAACACTGAA. Translating gives CASSPPAGNTE. The full-length CDR3 reads as CASSPPAGNTEAFF.

This clone has a handful of counts. The CDR3 end lies 3 residues beyond the end of the read and is filled in from the germline J gene. This chain links TRBV2 with TRBJ1-6, with 7 positions matching TRBD1. Germline values: CDR1 SNHLY, CDR2 FYNNEI. V trimming: 3 bases; J trimming: 10 bases; junction bases outside the gene matches: 6. The CDR3 runs 14 residues. The CDR3 is CASSDTQGLSPLHF. The CDR3 DNA, read in part, is TGTGCCAGCAGTGACACACAGGGGTTGTCACCC.

Note on this clone: The CDR3 end is not reached by the read, which stops 3 residues before it; the germline J gene fills it in. V and J are TRBV7-2 and TRBJ2-7; D might be TRBD1 (6 bases). The ends were cut back, 5 bases at V and 2 bases at J, with 10 bases in the middle. The CDR3 sequence is 13 residues long. Germline CDR1 SGHTA, CDR2 FQGNSA. The sequenced part of the CDR3 DNA is TGTGCCAGCAGCCCACAGGGTACCTACGAG. This encodes CASSPQGTYE. The whole CDR3 sequence is CASSPQGTYEQYF.

In its sample, this clone was seen many times. The observed sequence ends 3 residues before the CDR3 terminus, with the missing tail filled in from the germline J gene. This chain links TRBV5-1 with TRBJ2-4, with D uncertain. V lost 4 bases to trimming and J lost 5 bases, with 13 bases between them. The CDR3 is made up of 14 amino acids. CDR1 SGHRS and CDR2 YFSETQ come from the germline V gene. CDR3 protein: CASSRSASQNIQYF. The sequenced CDR3 bases are TGCGCCAGCAGCCGGAGCGCGTCCCAAAACATT. The whole variable domain, filled in from reference TRBV5-1 and TRBJ2-4, reads KAGVTQTPRYLIKTRGQQVTLSCSPISGHRSVSWYQQTPGQGLQFLFEYFSETQRNKGNFPGRFSGRQFSNSRSEMNVSTLELGDSALYLCASSRSASQNIQYFGAGTRLSVL.

As for this clone: The observed sequence ends 3 residues before the CDR3 terminus, with the missing tail filled in from the germline J gene. The J gene is TRBJ2-5, the V gene TRBV18; 9 bases line up with TRBD2. Germline loops: CDR1 KGHSH, CDR2 LQKENI. CDR3 length: 16 amino acids. Trimming took 5 bases from V and 0 from J; bases not matched to a gene: 7. The CDR3 loop is CASSSRLAGNQETQYF. CDR3 DNA, as far as it was read: TGTGCCAGCTCATCACGGCTAGCGGGGAACCAAGAGACC.

The table lists this clone with a few counts. The sequence runs out 3 residues before the end of the CDR3; the remainder is reconstructed from the germline J gene. The chain links TRBV19 to TRBJ2-6; 7 positions match TRBD1. V shed 4 bases, J shed 0 bases, and the junction held 15 bases outside the gene matches. Germline loops: CDR1 LNHDA, CDR2 SQIVND (reference sequence). The CDR3 extends over 20 amino acids. CDR3 residues: CASSTLSLDRISSGANVLTF. CDR3 DNA (partial): TGTGCCAGTAGTACTCTTTCCCTGGACAGGATCTCCTCTGGGGCCAACGTC.

In this sample, this clone turned up many times. The CDR3 is cut off 3 residues early in the read; its end comes from the germline J gene. The rearrangement links TRBV18 to TRBJ2-3; 8 nucleotides match TRBD2. Trimming removed 0 bases from V and 2 bases from J; junction bases left unmatched: 7. The CDR3 is 17 amino acids. Germline lookup yields CDR1 KGHSH and CDR2 LQKENI. Partial CDR3 DNA: TGTGCCAGCTCACCACCTATTGGACTAGCCCCCACAGATACG. The encoded protein is CASSPPIGLAPTDT. The entire CDR3 reads CASSPPIGLAPTDTQYF.

Worth noting for this clone: The CDR3 goes on 3 residues after the read ends, and that part is filled in from the germline J gene. The chain uses TRBV18 and TRBJ2-5; D is unclear. This CDR3 region has 13 residues. Deletions cut 1 base from V and 5 bases from J, with 8 bases between. CDR1 is KGHSH, CDR2 LQKENI, per germline. The sequenced part of the CDR3 DNA is TGTGCCAGCTCACCACAGCTCCGGGAGACC. Amino acid sequence: CASSPQLRET. The whole CDR3 is CASSPQLRETQYF. The full variable domain, its missing parts supplied by reference TRBV18 and TRBJ2-5, is NAGVMQNPRHLVRRRGQEARLRCSPMKGHSHVYWYRQLPEEGLKFMVYLQKENIIDESGMPKERFSAEFPKEGPSILRIQQVVRGDSAAYFCASSPQLRETQYFGPGTRLLVL.

This clone was detected only a few times. The read falls 3 residues short of the CDR3 end, and the missing part is taken from the germline J gene. The chain links TRBV7-9 to TRBJ2-7; D may be TRBD2 (5 bases). V lost 3 bases and J 2 bases, leaving 11 bases between the germline ends. The CDR3 has 14 amino acids. In germline, CDR1 is SEHNR, CDR2 FQNEAQ (reference sequence). CDR3 sequence reads: CASSFDYTPYEQYF. Partial CDR3 DNA: TGTGCCAGCAGCTTCGACTATACCCCCTACGAG. Looking up the rest from reference TRBV7-9 and TRBJ2-7 gives the full variable domain: DTGVSQNPRHKITKRGQNVTFRCDPISEHNRLYWYRQTLGQGPEFLTYFQNEAQLEKSRLLSDRFSAERPKGSFSTLEIQRTEQGDSAMYLCASSFDYTPYEQYFGPGTRLTVT.

Comments on this clone: The sequence runs out 3 residues before the end of the CDR3; the remainder is reconstructed from the germline J gene. The genes are TRBV30 and TRBJ2-7, with D tentatively TRBD1 (6 bases). V lost 1 base to trimming and J lost 3 bases, with 19 bases between them. CDR1 is GTSNPN, CDR2 SVGIG, per germline (reference sequence). The CDR3 spans 16 residues. CDR3 sequence: CAWSDTRVGHLYEQYF. The sequenced part of the CDR3 DNA is TGTGCCTGGAGTGATACACGTGTGGGACACCTCTACGAG.

This clone was seen more than once but under ten times. The chain's CDR3 is CASTLIAGGPGVEQFF. The covered CDR3 bases are TGTGCCAGTACTCTGATAGCGGGGGGGCCGGGCGTTGAG. The rearrangement links TRBV19 to TRBJ2-1; 11 bases align to TRBD2. The read ends 3 residues before the CDR3 terminus; that terminus is restored from the germline J gene. This CDR3 is built from 16 residues. V was pared by 7 bases and J by 9 bases, with 14 bases of the junction left unmatched. Germline CDR1 reads LNHDA; CDR2 reads SQIVND (reference sequence).

This clone was counted a few times. Read coverage stops 3 residues before the CDR3 terminus; the germline J gene supplies the remainder. V is TRBV19 and J is TRBJ1-2, with TRBD1 identical over 9 bases. Per the germline V gene, CDR1 is LNHDA and CDR2 is SQIVND (reference sequence). V shed 1 base and J 7 bases; nucleotides not matched to a gene: 7. The CDR3 has 15 residues. The CDR3 here is CASSIAGTGIAGYTF. The covered CDR3 bases are TGTGCCAGTAGTATAGCTGGGACAGGGATAGCTGGC.